Below are 3 T cell receptor beta chains sequenced from a single sample in a study of shared clonotypes between healthy human individuals. Libraries were prepared by immunoSEQ multiplex PCR; TCRdb keeps only in-frame clonotypes and omits some of them. This sample has over a million clones; more than 95% occur once, and the top ten carry about 1.2%. The sequencing input was naive CD4+ T cells sorted from blood. Subset indicated: CD45RA+ positively selected. The source of these receptors is a man aged 30-40 years in good health.

V and J are TRBV25-1 and TRBJ1-4; the D is unclear. This CDR3 region has 15 residues. The V end was cut by 5 bases, the J end by 5 bases, with 15 bases between. Germline V gene data show CDR1 as MGHDK and CDR2 as SYGVNS. The CDR3 coding sequence is TGTGCCAGCAGTCCCCAGTGGGCCCGAAATGAAAAACTGTTTTTT. Translation gives CASSPQWARNEKLFF.

This chain uses TRBV7-3 with TRBJ1-1; 8 nucleotides line up with TRBD1. This CDR3 has 19 residues. V lost 5 bases to trimming and J lost 0 bases; unmatched junction nucleotides: 17. Germline values: CDR1 SGHTA, CDR2 FQGTGA. The CDR3 DNA sequence: TGTGCCAGCAGCAACCTACGTCGACAGGGGAATCGAATGAACACTGAAGCTTTCTTT. Residues: CASSNLRRQGNRMNTEAFF.

The chain couples TRBV6-1 to TRBJ1-1; D is perhaps TRBD1 (5 bases). From germline, CDR1 is MNHNS and CDR2 SASEGT. The length of the CDR3 is 14 residues. The germline V and J ends were trimmed by 10 bases and 11 bases, with 26 bases remaining between them. CDR3 sequence (DNA): TGTGCCACCTCGGCTGGGGGGTTGTCTCCGTGGGCTTTCTTT. It specifies CATSAGGLSPWAFF.